The 24 T cell receptor beta chains given below trace back to one sample, sequenced in a study of CD8+CD57+ T cells in acquired aplastic anemia. Genomic DNA was employed as the template in profiling TCR beta VDJ and CDR3. TCRdb re-derived calls from the reads in MiXCR, one entry per CDR3 protein. The table has approximately 190,000 distinct CDR3 sequences, roughly half seen once. Before being chosen for sequencing, patients had shown CD8+CD57+ cell expansion by flow cytometry. Sample: sorted CD4+, CD8+, or CD8+CD57+ T cells (not recorded which) from PBMCs. The receptors originated from a human donor with aplastic anemia.

This chain connects TRBV7-2 to TRBJ2-3, with 8 nucleotides matching TRBD1. The CDR3 has 14 residues. J was trimmed by 4 bases and V by 5 bases; bases with no gene match: 5. CDR1 SGHTA and CDR2 FQGNSA come from the germline V gene. DNA of the CDR3: TGTGCCAGCAGCCCCCGACAGGGGTCAGATACGCAGTATTTT. Translated, it gives CASSPRQGSDTQYF.

This chain links TRBV20-1 with TRBJ1-1, with D perhaps TRBD1 (6 bases). V lost 1 base to trimming and J lost 5 bases, with 14 bases between them. CDR3 length: 14 amino acids. The V gene's germline CDR1 is DFQATT and CDR2 SNEGSKA (reference sequence). DNA of the CDR3: TGCAGTGCTAGAGTGGGGGCCGGAAGAACTGAAGCTTTCTTT. It is translated as CSARVGAGRTEAFF.

The table lists this clonotype with many counts. The rearrangement joins TRBV7-9 to TRBJ1-6, with 7 bases lining up with TRBD1. The CDR3 is made up of 14 amino acids. CDR1 and CDR2 from the germline V gene are SEHNR and FQNEAQ (reference sequence). Trimming cost V 5 bases and J 6 bases; bases outside gene matches: 4. The CDR3: CASSPGGGNSPLHF. The CDR3 bases are TGTGCCAGCAGCCCAGGGGGGGGTAATTCACCCCTCCACTTT.

The chain employs TRBV5-4 and TRBJ2-7, with 13 bases identical to TRBD2. The V and J ends lost 3 bases and 6 bases, in that order; junction bases with no gene match: 6. Germline V lookup: CDR1 SGHNT, CDR2 YYREEE (reference sequence). This CDR3 is 15 amino acids long. Written as DNA, the CDR3 is TGTGCCAGCAGCTCTGGACTAGCGGGAGTCTCCGAGCAGTACTTC. Translation gives CASSSGLAGVSEQYF.

This clonotype is a singleton in its sample. This chain links TRBV15 with TRBJ1-3; D might be TRBD1 (5 bases). CDR1 is LNHNV and CDR2 is YYDKDF in the germline V gene (reference sequence). The length of the CDR3 is 17 residues. The ends were cut back, 2 bases at V and 0 bases at J, with 14 bases in the middle. CDR3 sequence: CATSRTRGLSSGNTIYF. The CDR3 region has the DNA TGTGCCACCAGCAGAACACGGGGCCTAAGCTCTGGAAACACCATATATTTT.

Note on this clonotype: In this CDR3 the conserved last residue, phenylalanine or tryptophan, is missing, so a read error is likely. The chain joins TRBV30 to TRBJ2-2; D uncertain. The CDR3 sequence is 15 residues long. Germline assignment: CDR1 GTSNPN and CDR2 SVGIG (reference sequence). V was trimmed by 2 bases and J by 0 bases, leaving 10 bases between them. As DNA, the CDR3 is TGTGCCTGGAGTAGTGGTAGTGCGAACACCGGGGAGCTGTTTTCT. Translated: CAWSSGSANTGELFS.

This chain connects TRBV24-1 to TRBJ1-6; TRBD1 might be the D (6 bases). The germline V gene encodes CDR1 KGHDR and CDR2 SFDVKD. This CDR3 has 15 residues. V was clipped by 9 bases and J by 7 bases, with 18 bases between them. DNA for the CDR3: TGTGCCACCGTTGGTAGCAGGGGCTCCAATTCACCCCTCCACTTT. Translating it yields CATVGSRGSNSPLHF.

Remarks on this clonotype: A read error may account for a junction end that differs from germline. This chain links TRBV24-1 with TRBJ2-1; 7 nucleotides align to TRBD1. From germline, CDR1 is KGHDR and CDR2 SFDVKD. The CDR3 contains 18 residues. The DNA of the CDR3 is TGTGCCACTAAACCTTTCCTTCCGACAGGGCCGAACTACGATGAGCAGTTCTTC. It translates to CATKPFLPTGPNYDEQFF.

This clonotype appeared once. The chain employs TRBV19 and TRBJ2-5; 7 nucleotides align to TRBD1. Per germline, CDR1 LNHDA and CDR2 SQIVND (reference sequence). V was pared by 5 bases and J by 2 bases, with 8 bases of the junction left unmatched. The CDR3 runs 15 residues. The chain's CDR3 is CASSPRDSLQETQYF. The CDR3 DNA reads as TGTGCCAGTAGTCCACGGGACAGTTTACAAGAGACCCAGTACTTC.

This clonotype was found many times. V is TRBV19 and J is TRBJ1-6; 11 nucleotides agree with TRBD1. V shed 0 bases, J shed 10 bases, and the junction held 20 bases outside the gene matches. Germline values: CDR1 LNHDA, CDR2 SQIVND (reference sequence). The CDR3 sequence is 21 residues long. CDR3 residues: CASSIDSRTGGNYGIRSPLHF. CDR3 DNA sequence: TGTGCCAGTAGTATAGATTCGCGGACAGGGGGCAATTATGGGATCAGGTCACCCCTCCACTTT.

The chain combines TRBV24-1 with TRBJ1-5, with a tentative D call TRBD1 (5 bases). The germline gives CDR1 KGHDR, CDR2 SFDVKD. The CDR3 is 15 residues long. V gave up 4 bases and J gave up 0 bases, with 9 bases separating them. The CDR3 bases are TGTGCCACCAGTGAAGCAGGGACTAGCAATCAGCCCCAGCATTTT. It specifies CATSEAGTSNQPQHF.

The rearrangement uses TRBV30 and TRBJ2-5; a possible D gene is TRBD2 (6 bases). The CDR3 has 13 residues. Trimming removed 1 base at V and 2 bases at J, with 8 bases between. Germline V gene sequence: CDR1 GTSNPN, CDR2 SVGIG (reference sequence). The CDR3 spells CAWSAGGQETQYF. The CDR3 DNA is TGTGCCTGGAGTGCCGGGGGTCAAGAGACCCAGTACTTC.

This clonotype was counted between two and nine times. This CDR3 reads CAISESKGGLAGKETQYF. In DNA, the CDR3 is TGTGCCATCAGTGAGTCGAAAGGAGGGCTAGCGGGAAAAGAGACCCAGTACTTC. The chain is built from TRBV10-3 and TRBJ2-5; 9 bases align to TRBD2. CDR1 and CDR2 from the germline V gene are ENHRY and SYGVKD. Germline trimming cut 0 bases from V and 3 bases from J; bases unmatched to any gene: 11. This CDR3 is built from 18 residues.

CDR3 sequence reads: CSVERLPSGGGQETQYF. In DNA form, the CDR3 reads TGCAGCGTTGAAAGGCTCCCCTCTGGCGGGGGTCAGGAGACCCAGTACTTC. The chain employs TRBV29-1 and TRBJ2-5; 7 bases are shared with TRBD2. With 2 bases clipped from V and 5 bases from J, the junction kept 17 bases outside the gene matches. Germline V gene data show CDR1 as SQVTM and CDR2 as ANQGSEA. The CDR3 has 17 amino acids. The full variable domain, in which reference TRBV29-1 and TRBJ2-5 provide the parts outside the CDR3, is SAVISQKPSRDICQRGTSLTIQCQVDSQVTMMFWYRQQPGQSLTLIATANQGSEATYESGFVIDKFPISRPNLTFSTLTVSNMSPEDSSIYLCSVERLPSGGGQETQYFGPGTRLLVL.

This clonotype was counted only a few times. This rearrangement joins TRBV7-3 to TRBJ2-5, with D possibly matching TRBD2 (5 bases). The CDR3 loop spans 13 amino acids. The V and J ends lost 1 base and 3 bases respectively, with 6 bases between them. Germline CDR1 and CDR2: SGHTA and FQGTGA. The CDR3 loop is CASSLMREETQYF. CDR3 in DNA: TGTGCCAGCAGCTTAATGCGGGAAGAGACCCAGTACTTC.

The V gene is TRBV24-1, the J gene TRBJ2-2, with D uncertain. Germline CDR1 reads KGHDR; CDR2 reads SFDVKD. The CDR3 has 12 residues. V lost 9 bases and J lost 3, with 7 bases in between. CDR3: CATGEYTGELFF. Written as DNA, the CDR3 is TGTGCCACCGGGGAATACACCGGGGAGCTGTTTTTT.

The chain has TRBV2 and TRBJ2-1, with D possibly TRBD1 on 5 matching bases. Deletions cut 5 bases from V and 1 base from J, with 12 bases between. The CDR3 runs to 15 residues. From germline, CDR1 is SNHLY and CDR2 FYNNEI. CDR3 nucleotides: TGTGCCAGCAGTTTCCAATCAGGGTCCTACAATGAGCAGTTCTTC. This translates into CASSFQSGSYNEQFF.

V is TRBV12-3 or TRBV12-4 and J is TRBJ2-5, with D unresolved. V shed 7 bases and J shed 7 bases, with 13 bases lying between them. This CDR3 region has 12 residues. CDR3 region: CASKGEPPTQYF. The CDR3 region has the DNA TGTGCCAGCAAAGGAGAGCCCCCGACCCAGTACTTC.

The chain is built from TRBV24-1 and TRBJ2-7; 7 bases fit TRBD1. Germline V gene lookup returns CDR1 KGHDR and CDR2 SFDVKD. The V segment lost 2 bases and the J segment 0 bases; nucleotides outside the gene matches: 6. The CDR3 extends over 16 amino acids. CDR3: CATSDSGTANSYEQYF. In DNA, the CDR3 is TGTGCCACCAGTGATTCCGGGACAGCCAACTCCTACGAGCAGTACTTC.

The sample holds one count of this clonotype. The chain is built from TRBV15 and TRBJ2-2, with unresolved D. There are 11 residues in the CDR3. From germline, CDR1 is LNHNV and CDR2 YYDKDF (reference sequence). V gave up 5 bases and J gave up 8 bases, with 6 bases separating them. The CDR3 bases are TGTGCCACCAGCCGCCCAGGGGAGCTGTTTTTT. It codes for CATSRPGELFF.

This clonotype was observed a handful of times. One end of the junction fails to match germline, which may point to a read error. This chain connects TRBV19 to TRBJ2-3; D is possibly TRBD2 (5 bases). Germline V gene data show CDR1 as LNHDA and CDR2 as SQIVND (reference sequence). This CDR3 is built from 12 residues. Here the CDR3 DNA reads TGTGCCAGTGGTCCTAGCACAGATACGCACTATTTT. This translates into CASGPSTDTHYF. Full variable domain (missing parts from reference TRBV19 and TRBJ2-3): DGGITQSPKYLFRKEGQNVTLSCEQNLNHDAMYWYRQDPGQGLRLIYYSQIVNDFQKGDIAEGYSVSREKKESFPLTVTSAQKNPTAFYLCASGPSTDTHYFGPGTRLTVL.

With regard to this clonotype: The junction departs from the called germline gene at one end, perhaps through a read error. This chain connects TRBV24-1 to TRBJ2-3; D tentatively fits TRBD1 or TRBD2 (5 bases each). Germline loops: CDR1 KGHDR, CDR2 SFDVKD. The length of the CDR3 is 13 residues. The CDR3 spells CATSDRGTDTQYF. CDR3 nucleotide sequence: TGTGCCACCAGTGATCGGGGCACGGATACGCAGTATTTT.

The gene calls are TRBV15 and TRBJ2-1, with TRBD1 identical over 7 bases. The junction had 8 bases not matched to a gene; V was cut back by 5 bases and J by 7 bases. Germline V gives CDR1 LNHNV, CDR2 YYDKDF (reference sequence). The CDR3 sequence is 14 residues long. In nucleotides, the CDR3 is TGTGCCACCAGCCCCAGACAGGGTAGGAATGAGCAGTTCTTC. This codes for CATSPRQGRNEQFF.

This clonotype was counted many times. The chain recombines TRBV12-3 or TRBV12-4 with TRBJ2-5; D not resolved. V was cut by 1 base and J by 4 bases, with 10 bases left in between. This CDR3 is built from 14 residues. The CDR3 nucleotides are TGTGCCAGCAGTTTAGTAGGGTGGGTAGAGACCCAGTACTTC. Translated: CASSLVGWVETQYF.